The TCR beta chain under discussion was sequenced for a study of PD-1 blockade in classical Hodgkin lymphoma. All the patients suffered relapse after autologous stem cell transplantation, and brentuximab vedotin exposure differed. Germline V lookup: CDR1 MDHEN, CDR2 SYDVKM. The CDR3 length is 14 residues. Trimming removed 5 bases from V and 8 bases from J; junction bases left unmatched: 8. The data were produced by immunoSEQ multiplex PCR, yet TCRdb's version contains in-frame clones alone and is incomplete. Of 100,000 to 130,000 clones listed, about 88% are singletons. V and J are TRBV28 and TRBJ1-4, with 7 bases identical to TRBD1. The origin of this receptor is a human donor with classical Hodgkin lymphoma. Here the sequenced sample was peripheral blood mononuclear cells (PBMCs), taken before the second cycle of nivolumab. For the CDR3, the DNA is TGTGCCAGCAGTCATAGACAGGGATTGGAAAAACTGTTTTTT. It yields the protein CASSHRQGLEKLFF.